This T cell receptor (beta chain) was recovered during a study of graft-versus-host responses after intestinal transplantation. Study background: Recipients received multivisceral, liver-intestinal, or isolated intestinal transplants. General study findings and limits: Association was observed between peak circulating GvH clone levels and early post-transplant HvG declines. There were GvH clones found in recipient marrow, and some of them appeared first in ileum or blood.

Notes on this clone: Its antigen is as yet unknown.

Clones were read by immunoSEQ multiplex PCR, and TCRdb kept only the in-frame ones, dropping some. The data hold tens of thousands of clones, with 90% to 95% observed a single time. The CDR3 loop spans 16 amino acids. Losses at the gene ends were 1 base for V and 6 bases for J; bases not matched to a gene: 6. CDR1 and CDR2 from the germline V gene are SGHTA and FQGNSA. The clonotype comes from a human donor who received an intestinal transplant. This chain links TRBV7-2 with TRBJ2-1; 10 nucleotides align to TRBD2. The sequencing here drew on unstimulated CD4+ T cells sorted from spleen or lymph node cells, taken before intestinal transplant. The CDR3 DNA sequence: TGTGCCAGCAGCTTAGACGGGCTAGCGGGGGCCAATGAGCAGTTCTTC. This translates into CASSLDGLAGANEQFF.